One sample yielded the 19 T cell receptor beta chains listed below, sequenced in a study of cytomegalovirus exposure and HLA in healthy donors. Libraries were prepared by immunoSEQ multiplex PCR; TCRdb keeps only in-frame clonotypes and omits some of them. The sample consists of some 200,000 clones, about 93% of them appearing once. Sequenced: PBMCs. These receptors all come from a woman aged 18 to 35 in good health and CMV-seronegative.

This rearrangement joins TRBV28 to TRBJ2-7, with 9 bases lining up with TRBD2. Trimming cost V 4 bases and J 1 base; bases outside gene matches: 5. The CDR3 length is 15 residues. Germline CDR1 and CDR2: MDHEN and SYDVKM. Written as DNA, the CDR3 is TGTGCCAGCAGTTCCTCTAGCGGGATTTCCTACGAGCAGTACTTC. This encodes CASSSSSGISYEQYF.

This chain joins TRBV9 and TRBJ2-7, with D possibly TRBD2 on 6 matching bases. Germline CDR1 SGDLS, CDR2 YYNGEE. V lost 0 bases and J 6 bases, leaving 22 bases between the germline ends. This CDR3 spans 17 amino acids. The CDR3 loop is CASSVDVGSLVRSEQYF. The CDR3 bases are TGTGCCAGCAGCGTAGATGTCGGGAGTCTTGTGAGGAGCGAGCAGTACTTC.

The J gene is TRBJ2-5, the V gene TRBV30; 8 bases fit TRBD2. The germline gives CDR1 GTSNPN, CDR2 SVGIG (reference sequence). The CDR3 runs 14 residues. V shed 3 bases and J 4 bases; nucleotides not matched to a gene: 7. The chain's CDR3 is CAWRGSGSRETQYF. The CDR3 DNA reads TGTGCCTGGAGGGGGAGCGGGAGTCGAGAGACCCAGTACTTC. The full variable domain, completed using reference TRBV30 and TRBJ2-5, is SQTIHQWPATLVQPVGSPLSLECTVEGTSNPNLYWYRQAAGRGLQLLFYSVGIGQISSEVPQNLSASRPQDRQFILSSKKLLLSDSGFYLCAWRGSGSRETQYFGPGTRLLVL.

This rearrangement joins TRBV30 to TRBJ1-2, with 7 bases that match TRBD1. The V gene end was trimmed by 2 bases and the J gene end by 4 bases; junction bases not matched to a gene: 7. This CDR3 region has 14 residues. Germline values: CDR1 GTSNPN, CDR2 SVGIG (reference sequence). The CDR3 region has the DNA TGTGCCTGGAGTAGGGACAGTTCATCCTATGGCTACACCTTC. Protein: CAWSRDSSSYGYTF.

This clone is a singleton in its sample. The chain links TRBV5-4 to TRBJ2-7; possible D gene TRBD1, 6 bases. There are 15 residues in the CDR3. Deletions cut 0 bases from V and 4 bases from J, with 14 bases between. Germline loops: CDR1 SGHNT, CDR2 YYREEE (reference sequence). CDR3 loop: CASSLGQGIKYEQYF. The CDR3 DNA sequence: TGTGCCAGCAGCTTGGGCCAGGGGATCAAGTACGAGCAGTACTTC.

This chain links TRBV7-9 with TRBJ2-2, with TRBD2 identical over 10 bases. CDR3 length: 15 residues. CDR1 and CDR2 (germline): SEHNR, FQNEAQ (reference sequence). V was clipped by 6 bases and J by 1 base; unmatched bases: 2. CDR3 protein: CASSPSGGNTGELFF. The CDR3 coding sequence is TGTGCCAGCAGTCCTAGCGGGGGGAACACCGGGGAGCTGTTTTTT.

CDR3 sequence: CASKRRGQYEQYF. The CDR3 bases are TGTGCCAGCAAACGCAGGGGGCAGTACGAGCAGTACTTC. The J gene is TRBJ2-7, the V gene TRBV7-9; 8 bases align to TRBD1. Germline assignment: CDR1 SEHNR and CDR2 FQNEAQ (reference sequence). With V trimmed by 7 bases and J by 4 bases, 6 bases remained unmatched. This CDR3 comprises 13 residues.

The chain carries TRBV2 and TRBJ1-5; D possibly corresponds to TRBD1 (5 bases). V was clipped by 8 bases and J by 6 bases, with 17 bases between them. The germline CDR1 and CDR2 sequences are SNHLY and FYNNEI. The CDR3 has 14 residues. The CDR3 sequence: CASDQVGGSQPQHF. Here the CDR3 DNA reads TGTGCCAGCGATCAGGTCGGGGGATCTCAGCCCCAGCATTTT.

V gene TRBV11-3 combines with J gene TRBJ2-2, with 10 bases that match TRBD2. This CDR3 is built from 16 residues. Germline values: CDR1 SGHNT, CDR2 YENEEA. J was trimmed by 3 bases and V by 5 bases; bases with no gene match: 6. The CDR3 nucleotides are TGTGCCAGCAGCGCCCGGACTAGCGGAGACACCGGGGAGCTGTTTTTT. It is translated as CASSARTSGDTGELFF.

The gene calls are TRBV18 and TRBJ1-1; no clear D. CDR1 KGHSH and CDR2 LQKENI come from the germline V gene. The V and J ends lost 2 bases and 3 bases respectively, with 10 bases between them. This CDR3 spans 14 amino acids. The CDR3: CASSPGQADTEAFF. DNA of the CDR3: TGTGCCAGCTCACCAGGGCAGGCCGACACTGAAGCTTTCTTT.

There are a few counts of this clone. V gene TRBV6-1 combines with J gene TRBJ1-2, with D unresolved. V was trimmed by 2 bases and J by 6 bases, leaving 13 bases between them. The CDR3 loop spans 14 amino acids. CDR1 is MNHNS and CDR2 is SASEGT in the germline V gene. The CDR3 here is CASSESLWADGYTF. CDR3 coding DNA: TGTGCCAGCAGTGAAAGTTTGTGGGCTGATGGCTACACCTTC.

This clone has only one observation. The V call is TRBV7-9, the J call TRBJ1-1; D is undetermined. The ends were cut back, 5 bases at V and 4 bases at J, with 8 bases in the middle. CDR3 length: 12 residues. Per germline, CDR1 SEHNR and CDR2 FQNEAQ (reference sequence). As DNA, the CDR3 is TGTGCCAGCAGCCCTATTACCACTGAAGCTTTCTTT. Translated: CASSPITTEAFF.

The chain combines TRBV5-4 with TRBJ2-1, with TRBD2 identical over 7 bases. Unmatched junction bases numbered 6, after V lost 0 bases and J lost 0 bases. Germline V gene lookup returns CDR1 SGHNT and CDR2 YYREEE (reference sequence). The CDR3 runs 17 residues. The DNA of the CDR3 is TGTGCCAGCAGCTTGGGGAGCGGGATTAGCTCCTACAATGAGCAGTTCTTC. Encoded protein: CASSLGSGISSYNEQFF.

The gene calls are TRBV9 and TRBJ2-7, with 8 bases fitting TRBD2. The CDR3 has 16 amino acids. Losses at the gene ends were 0 bases for V and 0 bases for J; bases not matched to a gene: 5. The germline gives CDR1 SGDLS, CDR2 YYNGEE. The CDR3 sequence: CASSVDSAGDSYEQYF. The CDR3 DNA reads TGTGCCAGCAGCGTAGATTCAGCGGGGGACTCCTACGAGCAGTACTTC.

This chain connects TRBV19 to TRBJ2-5; 10 nucleotides agree with TRBD2. CDR3 length: 15 residues. After removal of 9 bases from V and 4 bases from J, the junction contained 11 bases not matched to a gene. CDR1 LNHDA and CDR2 SQIVND come from the germline V gene (reference sequence). CDR3: CASALAGALGETQYF. CDR3 nucleotide sequence: TGTGCCAGCGCCCTAGCGGGAGCTTTGGGAGAGACCCAGTACTTC.

This chain links TRBV4-1 with TRBJ1-2; D is perhaps TRBD1 (6 bases). The V gene lost 4 bases and the J gene lost 3 bases, with 15 bases spanning the gap. The CDR3 totals 15 residues. Germline CDR1 reads MGHRA; CDR2 reads YSYEKL. The CDR3 loop reads CASSPREGVDYGYTF. The CDR3 DNA sequence: TGCGCCAGCAGCCCCAGGGAGGGGGTAGACTATGGCTACACCTTC.

The CDR3 loop is CASSSRRGGNTGELFF. Written as DNA, the CDR3 is TGTGCCAGCAGCTCCCGGCGGGGAGGGAACACCGGGGAGCTGTTTTTT. The chain employs TRBV7-2 and TRBJ2-2; D is perhaps TRBD2 (6 bases). Germline CDR1 reads SGHTA; CDR2 reads FQGNSA. This CDR3 region has 16 residues. V lost 4 bases and J 1 base, leaving 13 bases between the germline ends.

This rearrangement joins TRBV15 to TRBJ1-3; TRBD1 might be the D (5 bases). Germline assignment: CDR1 LNHNV and CDR2 YYDKDF (reference sequence). This CDR3 contains 15 residues. The V end was cut by 6 bases, the J end by 6 bases, with 18 bases between. CDR3 sequence (DNA): TGTGCCACCAGGGTGGGTCCAGGGCTTGAAAACACCATATATTTT. It yields the protein CATRVGPGLENTIYF.

The chain couples TRBV9 to TRBJ1-2; D unclear. V was trimmed by 2 bases and J by 1 base, leaving 12 bases between them. CDR1 is SGDLS and CDR2 is YYNGEE in the germline V gene. The CDR3 consists of 15 residues. In DNA form, the CDR3 reads TGTGCCAGCAGCGTTGCGGGTTCTATTAACTATGGCTACACCTTC. Translated: CASSVAGSINYGYTF.